This T cell receptor beta chain comes out of a study of technical replicates of blood from several donors. Method: immunoSEQ multiplex PCR; TCRdb's copy keeps in-frame clones and lacks some. The data show about 79,000 clones, approximately 94% seen once. Germline V gives CDR1 GTSNPN, CDR2 SVGIG (reference sequence). The ends lost 4 bases at V and 6 bases at J; junction bases unmatched: 11. The CDR3 runs to 15 residues. J is TRBJ2-2 and V is TRBV30, with 7 bases fitting TRBD2. The receptor was isolated from a human donor in good health. Source material: T cells isolated from PBMCs. CDR3 amino acids: CAWTISRAGAGELFF. The CDR3 nucleotides read TGTGCCTGGACTATATCGCGGGCGGGGGCCGGGGAGCTGTTTTTT. Looking up the rest from reference TRBV30 and TRBJ2-2 gives the full variable domain: SQTIHQWPATLVQPVGSPLSLECTVEGTSNPNLYWYRQAAGRGLQLLFYSVGIGQISSEVPQNLSASRPQDRQFILSSKKLLLSDSGFYLCAWTISRAGAGELFFGEGSRLTVL.